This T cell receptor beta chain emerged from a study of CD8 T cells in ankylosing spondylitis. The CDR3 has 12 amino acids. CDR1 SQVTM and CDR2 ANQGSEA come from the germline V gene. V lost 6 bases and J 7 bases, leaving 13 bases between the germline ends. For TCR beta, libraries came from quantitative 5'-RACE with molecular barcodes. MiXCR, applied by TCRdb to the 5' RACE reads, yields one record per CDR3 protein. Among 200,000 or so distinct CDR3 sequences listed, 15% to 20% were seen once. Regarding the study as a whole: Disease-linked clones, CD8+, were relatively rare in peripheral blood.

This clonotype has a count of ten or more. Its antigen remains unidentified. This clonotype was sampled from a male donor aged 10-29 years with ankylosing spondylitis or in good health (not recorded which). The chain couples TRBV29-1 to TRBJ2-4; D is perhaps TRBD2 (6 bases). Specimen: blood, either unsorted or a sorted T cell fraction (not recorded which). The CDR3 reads CSVGERGNIQYF. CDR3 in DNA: TGCAGCGTAGGGGAACGGGGGAACATTCAGTACTTC.